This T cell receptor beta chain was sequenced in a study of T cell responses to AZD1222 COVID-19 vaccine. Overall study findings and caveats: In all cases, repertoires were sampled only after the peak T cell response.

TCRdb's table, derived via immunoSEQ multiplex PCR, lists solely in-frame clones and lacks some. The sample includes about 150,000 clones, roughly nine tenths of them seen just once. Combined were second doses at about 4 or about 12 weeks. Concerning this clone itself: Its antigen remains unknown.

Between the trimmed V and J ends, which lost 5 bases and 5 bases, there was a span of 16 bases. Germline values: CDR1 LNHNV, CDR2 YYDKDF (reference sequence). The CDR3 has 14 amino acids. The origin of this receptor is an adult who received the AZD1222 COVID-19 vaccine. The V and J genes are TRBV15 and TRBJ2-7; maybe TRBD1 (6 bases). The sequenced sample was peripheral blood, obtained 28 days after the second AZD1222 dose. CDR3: CATSSPGTNDEQYF. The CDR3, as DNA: TGTGCCACCAGCTCTCCCGGGACAAATGACGAGCAGTACTTC.